A selection of T cell receptor beta chains follows, all from one sample in a study of a mutant IDH1 vaccine in newly diagnosed glioma. No antigens are known for them. TCRdb keeps only in-frame clones here, not all; method: immunoSEQ multiplex PCR. The sample includes some 60,000 clones, 75% to 85% of them seen just once. The sample consisted of PBMCs, taken from a glioma patient whose treatment included an IDH1 peptide vaccine. These receptors came from a man aged 35-49 years with glioma. Both conserved end residues are part of each CDR3. Fields, in order: clone size, V gene, D gene, J gene, CDR3 protein, CDR3 DNA. The D gene is left open where the match is weak. The size field is filled for only some rows; it gives once, few, many or a size class.

clone_size: NA; v_call: TRBV18; d_call: NA; j_call: TRBJ1-5; cdr3_aa: CASSTDSGNSNQPQHF; cdr3_nt: TGTGCCAGCTCAACCGACAGTGGAAATAGCAATCAGCCCCAGCATTTT
clone_size: NA; v_call: TRBV19; d_call: TRBD1; j_call: TRBJ1-1; cdr3_aa: CASRSTGGEAFF; cdr3_nt: TGTGCCAGTAGATCTACAGGGGGTGAAGCTTTCTTT
clone_size: few; v_call: TRBV14; d_call: TRBD2; j_call: TRBJ2-5; cdr3_aa: CASSPLGLAGIQETQYF; cdr3_nt: TGTGCCAGCAGCCCCCTAGGACTAGCGGGGATCCAAGAGACCCAGTACTTC
clone_size: once; v_call: TRBV10-3; d_call: TRBD2; j_call: TRBJ2-3; cdr3_aa: CAIKKGLAEFGTQYF; cdr3_nt: TGTGCCATAAAGAAAGGACTAGCCGAATTCGGTACGCAGTATTTT
clone_size: NA; v_call: TRBV11-3; d_call: NA; j_call: TRBJ1-1; cdr3_aa: CASSSEGTEAFF; cdr3_nt: TGTGCCAGCAGCTCCGAGGGGACTGAAGCTTTCTTT
clone_size: NA; v_call: TRBV18; d_call: TRBD2; j_call: TRBJ2-7; cdr3_aa: CASSASSGHGYEQYF; cdr3_nt: TGTGCCAGCTCAGCGTCTAGCGGGCACGGGTACGAGCAGTACTTC
clone_size: NA; v_call: TRBV19; d_call: TRBD1; j_call: TRBJ1-2; cdr3_aa: CASNDGQARFYGYTF; cdr3_nt: TGTGCCAGTAACGACGGACAGGCCCGTTTCTATGGCTACACCTTC
clone_size: NA; v_call: TRBV5-6; d_call: TRBD1; j_call: TRBJ1-5; cdr3_aa: CASSFGTGVRNQPQHF; cdr3_nt: TGTGCCAGCAGCTTCGGGACAGGGGTACGAAATCAGCCCCAGCATTTT
clone_size: NA; v_call: TRBV6-6; d_call: NA; j_call: TRBJ2-6; cdr3_aa: CAIQGGGANVLTF; cdr3_nt: TGTGCCATACAGGGCGGAGGGGCCAACGTCCTGACTTTC
clone_size: NA; v_call: TRBV4-1; d_call: NA; j_call: TRBJ2-2; cdr3_aa: CASRLKASGGELFF; cdr3_nt: TGCGCCAGCCGACTTAAGGCAAGTGGCGGGGAGCTGTTTTTT
clone_size: NA; v_call: TRBV4-2; d_call: TRBD2; j_call: TRBJ2-1; cdr3_aa: CASSQTPGLAGLSYNEQFF; cdr3_nt: TGTGCCAGCAGCCAAACGCCGGGACTAGCGGGACTCTCCTACAATGAGCAGTTCTTC
clone_size: NA; v_call: TRBV29-1; d_call: NA; j_call: TRBJ2-7; cdr3_aa: CSVSSTGGVSGRHYEQYF; cdr3_nt: TGCAGCGTTTCATCGACAGGGGGAGTAAGCGGGAGACACTACGAGCAGTACTTC
clone_size: few; v_call: TRBV19; d_call: TRBD1; j_call: TRBJ1-3; cdr3_aa: CASRRQGSGNTIYF; cdr3_nt: TGTGCCAGTAGAAGACAGGGGAGTGGAAACACCATATATTTT
clone_size: NA; v_call: TRBV29-1; d_call: NA; j_call: TRBJ2-3; cdr3_aa: CSVEMGPDTQYF; cdr3_nt: TGCAGCGTTGAAATGGGGCCCGATACGCAGTATTTT
clone_size: NA; v_call: TRBV6-5; d_call: NA; j_call: TRBJ1-2; cdr3_aa: CASSARESYGYTF; cdr3_nt: TGTGCCAGCAGCGCCAGGGAGTCCTATGGCTACACCTTC
clone_size: NA; v_call: TRBV6-4; d_call: NA; j_call: TRBJ2-5; cdr3_aa: CASSDRGGSQETQYF; cdr3_nt: TGTGCCAGCAGTGACCGCGGCGGGTCCCAAGAGACCCAGTACTTC
clone_size: NA; v_call: TRBV5-4; d_call: TRBD2; j_call: TRBJ2-7; cdr3_aa: CASSLGLAGIDEQYF; cdr3_nt: TGTGCCAGCAGCTTAGGCCTAGCGGGGATAGACGAGCAGTACTTC
clone_size: NA; v_call: TRBV6-5; d_call: NA; j_call: TRBJ2-7; cdr3_aa: CASTLTGATYEQYF; cdr3_nt: TGTGCCAGCACCCTGACCGGGGCAACCTACGAGCAGTACTTC
clone_size: NA; v_call: TRBV19; d_call: TRBD1; j_call: TRBJ2-2; cdr3_aa: CASSTRDSYTGELFF; cdr3_nt: TGTGCCAGTAGCACCCGGGACAGTTACACCGGGGAGCTGTTTTTT
clone_size: NA; v_call: TRBV2; d_call: TRBD2; j_call: TRBJ2-3; cdr3_aa: CASGGRGNADTQYF; cdr3_nt: TGTGCCAGCGGTGGGCGGGGGAACGCAGATACGCAGTATTTT
clone_size: NA; v_call: TRBV7-2; d_call: NA; j_call: TRBJ2-7; cdr3_aa: CASSLKLGYEQYF; cdr3_nt: TGTGCCAGCAGCTTAAAGTTGGGCTACGAGCAGTACTTC
clone_size: NA; v_call: TRBV18; d_call: NA; j_call: TRBJ1-1; cdr3_aa: CASSARERNTEAFF; cdr3_nt: TGTGCCAGCTCCGCGAGGGAAAGAAACACTGAAGCTTTCTTT
clone_size: NA; v_call: TRBV2; d_call: NA; j_call: TRBJ1-2; cdr3_aa: CASSVESGRENPNYGYTF; cdr3_nt: TGTGCCAGCAGTGTTGAGTCGGGCAGGGAGAATCCTAACTATGGCTACACCTTC
clone_size: NA; v_call: TRBV5-4; d_call: NA; j_call: TRBJ2-2; cdr3_aa: CASSPRDLITGELFF; cdr3_nt: TGTGCCAGCAGCCCCAGGGACCTAATCACCGGGGAGCTGTTTTTT
clone_size: NA; v_call: TRBV2; d_call: NA; j_call: TRBJ2-1; cdr3_aa: CASSQDTTYNEQFF; cdr3_nt: TGTGCCAGCAGCCAGGACACTACCTACAATGAGCAGTTCTTC
clone_size: NA; v_call: TRBV5-1; d_call: NA; j_call: TRBJ2-5; cdr3_aa: CASSLRGQETQYF; cdr3_nt: TGCGCCAGCAGCTTAAGGGGGCAAGAGACCCAGTACTTC
clone_size: once; v_call: TRBV7-8; d_call: TRBD2; j_call: TRBJ2-7; cdr3_aa: CASSSGASSFYEQYF; cdr3_nt: TGTGCCAGCAGCAGCGGGGCGTCAAGCTTCTACGAGCAGTACTTC
clone_size: NA; v_call: TRBV2; d_call: TRBD2; j_call: TRBJ2-1; cdr3_aa: CASSEASGGYEQFF; cdr3_nt: TGTGCCAGCAGTGAGGCTAGCGGGGGATATGAGCAGTTCTTC
clone_size: NA; v_call: TRBV5-4; d_call: TRBD1; j_call: TRBJ2-7; cdr3_aa: CASSLGEGTGGGYEQYF; cdr3_nt: TGTGCCAGCAGCTTGGGTGAAGGGACAGGGGGCGGGTACGAGCAGTACTTC
clone_size: NA; v_call: TRBV10-2; d_call: NA; j_call: TRBJ1-1; cdr3_aa: CASKWEGAGTEAFF; cdr3_nt: TGCGCCAGCAAGTGGGAAGGGGCCGGCACTGAAGCTTTCTTT